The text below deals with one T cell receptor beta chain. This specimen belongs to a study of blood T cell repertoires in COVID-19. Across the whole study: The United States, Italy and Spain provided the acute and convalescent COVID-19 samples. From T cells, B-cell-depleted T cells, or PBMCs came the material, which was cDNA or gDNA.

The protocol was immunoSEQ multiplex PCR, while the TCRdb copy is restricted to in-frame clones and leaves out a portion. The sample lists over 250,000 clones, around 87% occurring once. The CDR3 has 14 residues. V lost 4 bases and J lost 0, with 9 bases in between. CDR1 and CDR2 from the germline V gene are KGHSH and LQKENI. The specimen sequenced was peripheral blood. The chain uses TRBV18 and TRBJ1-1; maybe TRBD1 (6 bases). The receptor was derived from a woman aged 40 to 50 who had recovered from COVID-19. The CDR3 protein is CASSLTGLNTEAFF. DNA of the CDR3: TGTGCCAGCTCACTCACAGGGTTGAACACTGAAGCTTTCTTT.